This entry describes one TCR beta chain. One end of the junction fails to match germline, which may point to a read error. Germline V gene lookup returns CDR1 MNHEY and CDR2 SMNVEV (reference sequence). This CDR3 is built from 15 residues. The data stem from a study of blood T cell repertoires in COVID-19. TCRdb keeps only in-frame clones here, not all; method: immunoSEQ multiplex PCR. The table shows some 390,000 clones, with around 87% occurring only once. The rearrangement links TRBV27 to TRBJ1-1, with TRBD1 identical over 10 bases. The receptor was derived from a woman in her sixties with COVID-19, enrolled during active disease. Sequencing was done on a sample of peripheral blood. As DNA, the CDR3 is TGTGCCAGCAGCCGGACAGGGGGTGGGGTGGCTCCCACGGTCTTT. It specifies CASSRTGGGVAPTVF.